Below, 27 T cell receptor beta chains from the same sample are listed, as sequenced in a study of T cells in Graves' hyperthyroidism and ophthalmopathy. The source material, RNA transcripts, was used to amplify TCR beta CDR3 regions. Carried out on the TCR CDR3, a first-round RT-PCR used the HTBI primer set. TCRdb used MiXCR to reprocess the multiplex PCR reads, holding one entry per CDR3 protein. The sample records some 510,000 distinct CDR3 sequences, under 25% being singletons. The sequenced sample consisted of blood. These receptors were collected from a man between 18 and 35 years old with Graves' hyperthyroidism.

This clonotype was detected ten times or more. This sequence joins TRBV5-1 and TRBJ1-5, with D hard to call. The CDR3 covers 13 residues. Trimming pared 4 bases from V and 5 bases from J, leaving 10 bases between. Germline values: CDR1 SGHRS, CDR2 YFSETQ. CDR3: CASSLDVHQPQHF. CDR3 bases: TGCGCCAGCAGCCTGGACGTTCATCAGCCCCAGCATTTT.

This clonotype was seen at least ten times. This chain connects TRBV28 to TRBJ1-3; D gene ambiguous. This CDR3 is 15 amino acids long. V was clipped by 5 bases and J by 0 bases, with 11 bases between them. CDR1 and CDR2 (germline): MDHEN, SYDVKM. The CDR3: CASSPEMSSGNTIYF. The DNA for the CDR3 is TGTGCCAGCAGTCCCGAGATGTCCTCTGGAAACACCATATATTTT.

In its sample, this clonotype was seen many times. The chain's CDR3 is CASSPGFGANVLTF. As DNA, the CDR3 is TGTGCCAGTAGTCCCGGTTTTGGGGCCAACGTCCTGACTTTC. The chain joins TRBV19 to TRBJ2-6; no clear D gene. V lost 5 bases to trimming and J lost 3 bases, with 8 bases between them. Germline V gene lookup returns CDR1 LNHDA and CDR2 SQIVND (reference sequence). This CDR3 has 14 amino acids.

A few counts support this clonotype. The chain carries TRBV6-1 and TRBJ2-5; 9 bases line up with TRBD2. The CDR3 contains 16 residues. Germline lookup yields CDR1 MNHNS and CDR2 SASEGT. The ends lost 2 bases at V and 4 bases at J; junction bases unmatched: 8. CDR3 protein: CASSEPTRSGRETQYF. The CDR3, as DNA: TGTGCCAGCAGTGAACCAACTCGTAGCGGGAGAGAGACCCAGTACTTC.

This clonotype came up many times. The chain has TRBV11-2 and TRBJ2-2; possibly TRBD1 for D (6 bases). Per the germline V gene, CDR1 is SGHAT and CDR2 is FQNNGV. This CDR3 spans 13 amino acids. Trimming took off 6 bases at V and 10 bases at J, with 15 bases between the two ends. The CDR3 DNA reads TGTGCCAGCAGACCTACAGGGAGCGAGGAGCTGTTTTTT. It codes for CASRPTGSEELFF.

The chain carries TRBV20-1 and TRBJ2-5; TRBD2 matches at 14 bases. The germline V gene has CDR1 DFQATT and CDR2 SNEGSKA (reference sequence). Losses at the gene ends were 6 bases for V and 2 bases for J; bases not matched to a gene: 5. This CDR3 spans 15 amino acids. Here the CDR3 DNA reads TGCAGTGCGGCCGGGACTAGCGGGAGTCAAGAGACCCAGTACTTC. Its protein product is CSAAGTSGSQETQYF.

This chain links TRBV6-5 with TRBJ1-1, with D possibly being TRBD1 (6 bases). This CDR3 spans 16 amino acids. Germline CDR1 reads MNHEY; CDR2 reads SVGAGI. With 4 bases removed from V and 3 bases from J, the gap between germline ends came to 18 bases. As DNA, the CDR3 is TGTGCCAGCAGTTCTCGAGGGGGGGGATTTGACACTGAAGCTTTCTTT. Translating it yields CASSSRGGGFDTEAFF.

V and J are TRBV10-1 and TRBJ2-5; D possibly corresponds to TRBD2 (5 bases). There are 14 residues in the CDR3. Germline V gene data show CDR1 as WNHNN and CDR2 as SYGVQD (reference sequence). The V and J ends lost 1 base and 7 bases respectively, with 13 bases between them. The CDR3 DNA reads as TGCGCCAGCAGTGAGTTAGCAGGCCGGGGGACCCAGTACTTC. It is translated as CASSELAGRGTQYF.

The table lists this clonotype with a few counts. The chain combines TRBV20-1 with TRBJ2-5; a weak D match, TRBD2 (5 bases). The CDR3 has 15 residues. Trimming removed 6 bases from V and 9 bases from J, with 26 bases in between. Germline V gives CDR1 DFQATT, CDR2 SNEGSKA (reference sequence). Here the CDR3 reads CSASPGRTGKEAQYF. CDR3 coding DNA: TGCAGTGCCTCGCCCGGTAGAACTGGCAAGGAGGCCCAGTACTTC.

This clonotype was counted at least ten times. This chain joins TRBV2 and TRBJ1-6, with D tentatively TRBD1 (5 bases). V dropped 5 bases and J dropped 7 bases, with 9 bases sitting between them. The CDR3 has 13 residues. CDR1 and CDR2 from the germline V gene are SNHLY and FYNNEI. CDR3 nucleotides: TGTGCCAGCAGTATGCGGGGGAATTCACCCCTCCACTTT. This translates into CASSMRGNSPLHF.

The rearrangement joins TRBV12-3 or TRBV12-4 to TRBJ2-7, with 9 bases that match TRBD2. The CDR3 runs 17 residues. The trim removed 5 bases at V and 4 bases at J, leaving 15 bases unmatched. The CDR3 here is CASSPSGASGVRYEQYF. The CDR3 nucleotides are TGTGCCAGCAGTCCTTCCGGGGCTAGCGGGGTCAGGTACGAGCAGTACTTC.

This clonotype showed up many times. This chain links TRBV20-1 with TRBJ2-7, with D possibly being TRBD2 (6 bases). Germline V gene data show CDR1 as DFQATT and CDR2 as SNEGSKA (reference sequence). The CDR3 length is 16 residues. Trimming shortened V by 0 bases and J by 0 bases, and 15 bases separated the two germline ends. The CDR3 region has the DNA TGCAGTGCTAGAGATCTCGGGGGTAGCAGCTCCTACGAGCAGTACTTC. It encodes CSARDLGGSSSYEQYF.

This clonotype has a count of ten or more. The genes are TRBV5-1 and TRBJ2-7, with TRBD1 matching 8 bases. The junction had 10 bases not matched to a gene; V was cut back by 4 bases and J by 7 bases. This CDR3 is 14 amino acids long. The germline gives CDR1 SGHRS, CDR2 YFSETQ. As DNA, the CDR3 is TGCGCCAGCAGCCCGGACAGGGCGCGGTATGAGCAGTACTTC. It yields the protein CASSPDRARYEQYF.

In this sample, this clonotype turned up many times. The V call is TRBV14, the J call TRBJ1-1; TRBD1 matches 9 bases. This CDR3 has 17 residues. Trimming cost V 0 bases and J 2 bases; bases outside gene matches: 7. The germline gives CDR1 SGHDN, CDR2 FVKESK. The CDR3 DNA reads as TGTGCCAGCAGCCAAGATGAAGGGGACAGGGTCAACACTGAAGCTTTCTTT. Amino acid sequence: CASSQDEGDRVNTEAFF.

This clonotype was recorded at least ten times. The rearrangement joins TRBV10-3 to TRBJ1-2; D is ambiguous. The CDR3 spans 12 residues. V gave up 3 bases and J gave up 5 bases, with 7 bases separating them. The germline V gene encodes CDR1 ENHRY and CDR2 SYGVKD. CDR3 in amino acids: CAISDGAYGYTF. DNA for the CDR3: TGTGCCATCAGTGACGGAGCGTATGGCTACACCTTC.

There are many counts of this clonotype. The chain carries TRBV20-1 and TRBJ1-5; the match to TRBD1 covers 7 bases. J was trimmed by 3 bases and V by 3 bases; bases with no gene match: 5. There are 14 residues in the CDR3. In germline, CDR1 is DFQATT, CDR2 SNEGSKA (reference sequence). The CDR3, as DNA: TGCAGTGCTAGGGCCACAGGGGTCAATCAGCCCCAGCATTTT. Translating gives CSARATGVNQPQHF.

This clonotype was picked up many times. Compared with germline, one end of the junction differs, possibly owing to a read error. The rearrangement joins TRBV5-1 to TRBJ1-1; D unclear. This CDR3 has 13 amino acids. From germline, CDR1 is SGHRS and CDR2 YFSETQ. The CDR3 region has the DNA TGTGCCAGCAGTTTAGGGCTGAACACTGAAGCTTTCTTT. This encodes CASSLGLNTEAFF.

This clonotype was seen repeatedly, ten times or more. The chain uses TRBV2 and TRBJ1-2, with a tentative D call TRBD1 (6 bases). V was trimmed by 3 bases and J by 8 bases, leaving 10 bases between them. Germline V lookup: CDR1 SNHLY, CDR2 FYNNEI. This CDR3 has 12 residues. CDR3 nucleotides: TGTGCCAGCAGTGACAGGGGCGGGGGCTACACCTTC. Amino acids: CASSDRGGGYTF.

The chain recombines TRBV12-3 or TRBV12-4 with TRBJ2-7; D not resolved. This CDR3 spans 14 amino acids. Trimming cost V 2 bases and J 5 bases, with 13 bases left between them. CDR3 bases: TGTGCCAGCAGTTTACGGCTCCCTGCTGACGAGCAGTACTTC. Its protein product is CASSLRLPADEQYF.

Many counts were recorded for this clonotype. J is TRBJ2-7 and V is TRBV27; D gene ambiguous. The CDR3 consists of 13 residues. Germline CDR1 reads MNHEY; CDR2 reads SMNVEV (reference sequence). Trimming removed 0 bases at V and 3 bases at J, with 6 bases between. The CDR3 protein is CASSLSGNYEQYF. CDR3 nucleotide sequence: TGTGCCAGCAGTTTATCCGGAAACTACGAGCAGTACTTC.

The sample holds many counts of this clonotype. The chain recombines TRBV2 with TRBJ2-5; D remains ambiguous. Germline CDR1 SNHLY, CDR2 FYNNEI. Trimming removed 7 bases at V and 4 bases at J, with 4 bases between. The CDR3 runs to 10 residues. In DNA, the CDR3 is TGTGCCAGCATGAGAGAGACCCAGTACTTC. It encodes CASMRETQYF. Supplemented by reference TRBV2 and TRBJ2-5, the full variable domain reads EPEVTQTPSHQVTQMGQEVILRCVPISNHLYFYWYRQILGQKVEFLVSFYNNEISEKSEIFDDQFSVERPDGSNFTLKIRSTKLEDSAMYFCASMRETQYFGPGTRLLVL.

This clonotype was recorded at least ten times. J is TRBJ1-1 and V is TRBV6-5; D is undetermined. This CDR3 has 14 residues. Trimming pared 2 bases from V and 5 bases from J, leaving 12 bases between. CDR1 MNHEY and CDR2 SVGAGI come from the germline V gene. The CDR3: CASSYEPLGTEAFF. The CDR3 coding sequence is TGTGCCAGCAGTTACGAACCCCTTGGGACTGAAGCTTTCTTT.

In this sample, this clonotype turned up many times. The chain combines TRBV28 with TRBJ2-6; a possible D gene is TRBD1 (5 bases). Germline V CDR1 and CDR2: MDHEN, SYDVKM. The length of the CDR3 is 16 residues. Trimming took 2 bases from V and 0 from J, leaving 8 bases between them. For the CDR3, the DNA is TGTGCCAGCAGTTTAGGACATCTCTCTGGGGCCAACGTCCTGACTTTC. Amino acid sequence: CASSLGHLSGANVLTF.

The rearrangement joins TRBV6-5 to TRBJ2-7, with 9 positions matching TRBD2. J was trimmed by 2 bases and V by 2 bases; bases with no gene match: 7. This CDR3 spans 16 amino acids. CDR1 and CDR2 from the germline V gene are MNHEY and SVGAGI. The chain's CDR3 is CASSYTLGLATYEQYF. DNA for the CDR3: TGTGCCAGCAGTTACACCCTGGGACTAGCCACCTACGAGCAGTACTTC.

This clonotype was observed at least ten times. The genes are TRBV20-1 and TRBJ1-2; D possibly corresponds to TRBD1 (6 bases). Germline assignment: CDR1 DFQATT and CDR2 SNEGSKA (reference sequence). The CDR3 contains 12 residues. Trimming pared 4 bases from V and 6 bases from J, leaving 12 bases between. CDR3 coding DNA: TGCAGTGCTACTAAAGGGGGAGATGGCTACACCTTC. Encoded protein: CSATKGGDGYTF.

This clonotype was found a few times. The chain is built from TRBV11-3 and TRBJ2-5; 8 bases align to TRBD2. The CDR3 extends over 14 amino acids. Trimming took 3 bases from V and 5 from J; bases not matched to a gene: 5. CDR1 is SGHNT, CDR2 YENEEA, per germline. The CDR3: CASSFPGGLETQYF. CDR3 bases: TGTGCCAGCAGCTTTCCGGGGGGGCTGGAGACCCAGTACTTC.

This clonotype occurred many times. The genes are TRBV20-1 and TRBJ2-7; D uncertain. Trimming pared 6 bases from V and 6 bases from J, leaving 21 bases between. The CDR3 loop spans 14 amino acids. Germline CDR1 is DFQATT and CDR2 is SNEGSKA (reference sequence). The CDR3 region is CSASVPILMGEQYF. The CDR3 DNA reads as TGCAGTGCAAGTGTTCCTATCCTTATGGGCGAGCAGTACTTC.